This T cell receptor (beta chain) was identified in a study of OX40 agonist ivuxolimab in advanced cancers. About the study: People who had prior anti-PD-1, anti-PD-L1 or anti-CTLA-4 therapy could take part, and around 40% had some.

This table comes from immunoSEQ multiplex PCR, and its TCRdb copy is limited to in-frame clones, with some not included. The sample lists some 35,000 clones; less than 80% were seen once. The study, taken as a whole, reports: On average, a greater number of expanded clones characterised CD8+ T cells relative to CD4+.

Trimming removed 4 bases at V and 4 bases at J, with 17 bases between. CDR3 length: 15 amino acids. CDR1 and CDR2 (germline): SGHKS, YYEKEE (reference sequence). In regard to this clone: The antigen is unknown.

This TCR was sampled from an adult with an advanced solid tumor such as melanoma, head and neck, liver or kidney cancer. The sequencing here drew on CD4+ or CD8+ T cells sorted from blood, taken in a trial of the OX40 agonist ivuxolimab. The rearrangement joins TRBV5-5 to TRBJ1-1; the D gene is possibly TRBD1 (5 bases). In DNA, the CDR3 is TGTGCCAGCAGCGACCAACAGGTTCCTGGCACTGAAGCTTTCTTT. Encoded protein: CASSDQQVPGTEAFF.